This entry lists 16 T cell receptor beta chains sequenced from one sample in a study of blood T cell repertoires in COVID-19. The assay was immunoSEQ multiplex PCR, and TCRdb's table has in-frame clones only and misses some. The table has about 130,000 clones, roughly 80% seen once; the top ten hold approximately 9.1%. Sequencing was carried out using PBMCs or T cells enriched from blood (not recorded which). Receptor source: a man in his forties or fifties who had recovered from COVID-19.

The CDR3 DNA reads TGTGCCAGCAGAATAGCGGGGGGGTCCTACGAGCAGTACTTC. It translates to CASRIAGGSYEQYF. The genes are TRBV28 and TRBJ2-7; TRBD2 agrees at 11 bases. Germline assignment: CDR1 MDHEN and CDR2 SYDVKM. This CDR3 has 14 amino acids. The V and J ends lost 6 bases and 1 base, in that order; junction bases with no gene match: 2.

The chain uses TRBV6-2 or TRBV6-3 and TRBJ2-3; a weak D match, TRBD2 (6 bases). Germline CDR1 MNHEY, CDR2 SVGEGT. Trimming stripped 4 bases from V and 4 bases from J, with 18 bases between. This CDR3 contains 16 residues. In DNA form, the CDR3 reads TGTGCCAGCAGTTCTCCCCGAGGCGGGGTAGCAGATACGCAGTATTTT. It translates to CASSSPRGGVADTQYF.

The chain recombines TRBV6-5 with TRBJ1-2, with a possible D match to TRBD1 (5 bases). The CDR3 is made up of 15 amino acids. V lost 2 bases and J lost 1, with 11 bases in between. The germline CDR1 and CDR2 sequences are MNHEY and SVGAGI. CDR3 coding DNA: TGTGCCAGCAGTTACGGGGGAGGGATTAACTATGGCTACACCTTC. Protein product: CASSYGGGINYGYTF.

The CDR3 DNA is TGCGCCAGCAGCCCCCGCCTGGCGGAAAACATTCAGTACTTC. Its protein product is CASSPRLAENIQYF. This chain connects TRBV4-1 to TRBJ2-4; D remains unclear. V dropped 4 bases and J dropped 5 bases, with 12 bases sitting between them. Germline CDR1 MGHRA, CDR2 YSYEKL. The CDR3 contains 14 residues.

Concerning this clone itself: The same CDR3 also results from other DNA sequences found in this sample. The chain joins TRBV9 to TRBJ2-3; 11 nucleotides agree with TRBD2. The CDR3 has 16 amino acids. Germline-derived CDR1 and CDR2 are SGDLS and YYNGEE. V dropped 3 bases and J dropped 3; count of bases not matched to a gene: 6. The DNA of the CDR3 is TGTGCCAGCAGCGCCCCCGGGACTAGCGGTACAGATACGCAGTATTTT. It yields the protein CASSAPGTSGTDTQYF.

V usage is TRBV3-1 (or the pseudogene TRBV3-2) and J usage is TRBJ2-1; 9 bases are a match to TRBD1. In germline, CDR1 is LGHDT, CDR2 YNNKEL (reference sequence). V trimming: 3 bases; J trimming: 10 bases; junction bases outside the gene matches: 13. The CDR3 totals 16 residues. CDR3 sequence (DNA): TGTGCCAGCAGCCAGATGGAGCCCGGGACAGGGCACGAGCAGTTCTTC. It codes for CASSQMEPGTGHEQFF.

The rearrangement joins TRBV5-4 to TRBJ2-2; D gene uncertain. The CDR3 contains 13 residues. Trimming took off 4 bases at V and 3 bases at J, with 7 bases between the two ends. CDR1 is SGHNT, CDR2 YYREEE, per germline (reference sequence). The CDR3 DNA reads TGTGCCAGCAGCCGGCAGGACACCGGGGAGCTGTTTTTT. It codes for CASSRQDTGELFF.

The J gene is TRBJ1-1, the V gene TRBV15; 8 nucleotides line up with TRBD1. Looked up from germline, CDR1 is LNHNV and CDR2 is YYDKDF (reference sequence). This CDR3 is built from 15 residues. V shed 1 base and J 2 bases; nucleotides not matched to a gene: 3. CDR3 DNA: TGTGCCACCAGCAGAGGACAGGGGTTAAACACTGAAGCTTTCTTT. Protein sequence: CATSRGQGLNTEAFF.

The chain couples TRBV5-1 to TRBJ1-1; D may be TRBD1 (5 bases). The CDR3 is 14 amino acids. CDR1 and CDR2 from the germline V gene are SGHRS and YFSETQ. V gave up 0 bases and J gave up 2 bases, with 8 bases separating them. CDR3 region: CASSLDGANTEAFF. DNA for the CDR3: TGCGCCAGCAGCTTGGATGGGGCCAACACTGAAGCTTTCTTT.

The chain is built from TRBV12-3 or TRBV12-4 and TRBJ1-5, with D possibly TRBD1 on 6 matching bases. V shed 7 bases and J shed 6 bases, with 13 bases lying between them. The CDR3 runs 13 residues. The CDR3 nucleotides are TGTGCCAGCACCCGAGGGGGGGCTCAGCCCCAGCATTTT. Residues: CASTRGGAQPQHF.

The CDR3 protein is CASSLFPNDRSDEQYF. CDR3 in DNA: TGTGCCAGCAGCTTATTCCCCAACGACAGGTCAGACGAGCAGTACTTC. The chain employs TRBV7-9 and TRBJ2-7; TRBD1 is a possible D gene (6 bases). Trimming cost V 2 bases and J 5 bases, with 19 bases left between them. The germline V gene has CDR1 SEHNR and CDR2 FQNEAQ (reference sequence). This CDR3 region has 16 residues.

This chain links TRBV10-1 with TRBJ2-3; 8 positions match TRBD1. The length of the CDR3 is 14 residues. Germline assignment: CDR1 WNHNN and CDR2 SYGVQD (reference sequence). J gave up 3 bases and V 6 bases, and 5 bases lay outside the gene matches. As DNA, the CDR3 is TGCGCCAGCAGCCGGGACAGGCAGACAGATACGCAGTATTTT. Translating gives CASSRDRQTDTQYF.

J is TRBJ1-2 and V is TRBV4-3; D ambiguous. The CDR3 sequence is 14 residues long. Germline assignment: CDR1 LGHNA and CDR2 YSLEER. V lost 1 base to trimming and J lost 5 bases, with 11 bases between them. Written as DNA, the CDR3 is TGCGCCAGCAGCCAAGCGCAGTTAGCTTATGGCTACACCTTC. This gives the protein CASSQAQLAYGYTF.

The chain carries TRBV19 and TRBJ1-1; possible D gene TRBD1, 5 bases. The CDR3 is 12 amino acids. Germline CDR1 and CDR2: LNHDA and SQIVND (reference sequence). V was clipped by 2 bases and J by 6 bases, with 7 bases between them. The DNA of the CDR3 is TGTGCCAGTAGTATAACAGGAGCTGAAGCTTTCTTT. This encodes CASSITGAEAFF.

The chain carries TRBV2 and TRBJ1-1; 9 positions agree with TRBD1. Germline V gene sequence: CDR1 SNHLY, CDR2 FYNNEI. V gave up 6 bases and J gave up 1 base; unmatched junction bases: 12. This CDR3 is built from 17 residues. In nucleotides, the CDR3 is TGTGCCAGCAGGTCCTGGGGACAGGGTGTAAGGAACACTGAAGCTTTCTTT. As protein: CASRSWGQGVRNTEAFF. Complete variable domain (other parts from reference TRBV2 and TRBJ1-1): EPEVTQTPSHQVTQMGQEVILRCVPISNHLYFYWYRQILGQKVEFLVSFYNNEISEKSEIFDDQFSVERPDGSNFTLKIRSTKLEDSAMYFCASRSWGQGVRNTEAFFGQGTRLTVV.

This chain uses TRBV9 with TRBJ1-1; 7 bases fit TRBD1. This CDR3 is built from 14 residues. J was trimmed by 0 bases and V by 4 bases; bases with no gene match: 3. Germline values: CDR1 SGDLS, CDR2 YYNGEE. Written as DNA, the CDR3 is TGTGCCAGCAGCAGGGACAGATTGAACACTGAAGCTTTCTTT. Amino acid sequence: CASSRDRLNTEAFF.